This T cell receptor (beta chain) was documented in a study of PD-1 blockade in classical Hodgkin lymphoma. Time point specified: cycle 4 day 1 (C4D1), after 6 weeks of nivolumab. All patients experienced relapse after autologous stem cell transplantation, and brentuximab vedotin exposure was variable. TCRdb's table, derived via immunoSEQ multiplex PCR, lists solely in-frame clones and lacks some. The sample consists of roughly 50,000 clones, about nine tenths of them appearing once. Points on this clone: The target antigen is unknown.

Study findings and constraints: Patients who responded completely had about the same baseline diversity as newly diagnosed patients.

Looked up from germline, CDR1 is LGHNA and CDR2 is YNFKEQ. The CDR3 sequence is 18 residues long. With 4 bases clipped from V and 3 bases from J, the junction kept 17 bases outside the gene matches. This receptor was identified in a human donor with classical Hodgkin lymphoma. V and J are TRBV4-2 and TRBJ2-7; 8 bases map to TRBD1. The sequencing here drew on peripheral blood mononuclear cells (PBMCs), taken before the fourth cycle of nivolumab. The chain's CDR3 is CASSRETGANLAIYEQYF. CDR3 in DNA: TGTGCCAGCAGCCGAGAGACAGGGGCCAATCTTGCTATCTACGAGCAGTACTTC.